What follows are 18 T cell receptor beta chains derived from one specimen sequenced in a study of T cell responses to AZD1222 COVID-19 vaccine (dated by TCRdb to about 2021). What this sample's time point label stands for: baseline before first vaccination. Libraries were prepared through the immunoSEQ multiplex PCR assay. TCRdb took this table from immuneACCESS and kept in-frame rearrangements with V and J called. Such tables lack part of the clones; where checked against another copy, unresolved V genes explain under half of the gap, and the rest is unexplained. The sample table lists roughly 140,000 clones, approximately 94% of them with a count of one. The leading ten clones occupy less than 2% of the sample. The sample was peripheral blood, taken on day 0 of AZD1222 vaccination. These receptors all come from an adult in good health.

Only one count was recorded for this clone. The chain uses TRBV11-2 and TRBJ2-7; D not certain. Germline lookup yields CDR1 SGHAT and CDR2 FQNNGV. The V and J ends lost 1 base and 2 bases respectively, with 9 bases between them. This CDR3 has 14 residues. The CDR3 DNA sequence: TGTGCCAGCAGCTTAGTAGGCCAACCCTACGAGCAGTACTTC. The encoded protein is CASSLVGQPYEQYF.

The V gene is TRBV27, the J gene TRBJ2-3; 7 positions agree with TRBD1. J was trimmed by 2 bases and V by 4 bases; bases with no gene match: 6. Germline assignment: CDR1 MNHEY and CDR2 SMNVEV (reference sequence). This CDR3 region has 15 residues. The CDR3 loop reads CASSSRQGHTDTQYF. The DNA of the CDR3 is TGTGCCAGCAGTTCGAGACAGGGCCACACAGATACGCAGTATTTT.

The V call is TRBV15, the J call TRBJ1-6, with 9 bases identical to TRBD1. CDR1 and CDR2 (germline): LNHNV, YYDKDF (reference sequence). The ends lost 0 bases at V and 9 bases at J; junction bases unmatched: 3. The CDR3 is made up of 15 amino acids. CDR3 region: CATSRDGTGFSPLHF. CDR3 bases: TGTGCCACCAGCAGAGACGGGACAGGGTTTTCACCCCTCCACTTT.

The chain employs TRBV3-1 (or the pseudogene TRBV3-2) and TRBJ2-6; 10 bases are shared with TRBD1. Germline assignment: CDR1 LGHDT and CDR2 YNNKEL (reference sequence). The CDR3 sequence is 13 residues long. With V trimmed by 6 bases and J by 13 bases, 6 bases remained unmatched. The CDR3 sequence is CASRPTGGNVLTF. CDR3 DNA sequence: TGTGCCAGCAGGCCGACAGGGGGCAATGTCCTGACTTTC.

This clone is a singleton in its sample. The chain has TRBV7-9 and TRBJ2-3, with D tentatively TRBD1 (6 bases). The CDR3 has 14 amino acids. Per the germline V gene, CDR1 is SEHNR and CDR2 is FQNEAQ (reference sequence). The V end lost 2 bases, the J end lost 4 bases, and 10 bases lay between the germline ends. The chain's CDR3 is CASSLTGPADTQYF. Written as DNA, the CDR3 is TGTGCCAGCAGCTTAACAGGGCCAGCAGATACGCAGTATTTT.

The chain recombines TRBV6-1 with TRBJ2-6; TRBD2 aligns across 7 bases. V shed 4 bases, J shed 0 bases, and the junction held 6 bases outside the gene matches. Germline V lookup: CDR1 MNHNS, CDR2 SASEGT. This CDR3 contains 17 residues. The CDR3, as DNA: TGTGCCAGCAGTGGCGGACTAGTGATCTCTGGGGCCAACGTCCTGACTTTC. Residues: CASSGGLVISGANVLTF.

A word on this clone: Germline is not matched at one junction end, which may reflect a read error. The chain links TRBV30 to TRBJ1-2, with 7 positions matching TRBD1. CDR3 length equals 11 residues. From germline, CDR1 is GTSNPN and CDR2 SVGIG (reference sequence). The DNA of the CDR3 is TGTGCCTGGACCCACGTAAGGGACAGAGCCTTC. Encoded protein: CAWTHVRDRAF.

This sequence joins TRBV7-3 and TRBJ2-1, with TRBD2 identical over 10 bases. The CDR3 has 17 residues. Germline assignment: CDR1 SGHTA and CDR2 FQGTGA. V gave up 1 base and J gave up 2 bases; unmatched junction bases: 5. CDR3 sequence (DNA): TGTGCCAGCAGCTTAAGGCCCAGCGGGGGGGCCTACAATGAGCAGTTCTTC. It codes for CASSLRPSGGAYNEQFF.

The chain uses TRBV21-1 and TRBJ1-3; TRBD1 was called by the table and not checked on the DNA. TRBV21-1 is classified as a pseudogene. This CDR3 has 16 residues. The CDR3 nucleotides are TGTGCCAGCAGCAAAGAGGAAGGTCCCGAAGGGGCCCCCATATATTTT. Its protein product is CASSKEEGPEGAPIYF.

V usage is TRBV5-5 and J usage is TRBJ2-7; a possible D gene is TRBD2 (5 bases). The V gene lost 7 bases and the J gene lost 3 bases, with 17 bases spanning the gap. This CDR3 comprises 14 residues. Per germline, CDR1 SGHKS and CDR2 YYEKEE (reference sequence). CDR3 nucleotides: TGTGCCAGCCGCAATGAACTAGGAGGCTACGAGCAGTACTTC. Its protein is CASRNELGGYEQYF. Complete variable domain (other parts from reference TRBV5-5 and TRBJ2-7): DAGVTQSPTHLIKTRGQQVTLRCSPISGHKSVSWYQQVLGQGPQFIFQYYEKEERGRGNFPDRFSARQFPNYSSELNVNALLLGDSALYLCASRNELGGYEQYFGPGTRLTVT.

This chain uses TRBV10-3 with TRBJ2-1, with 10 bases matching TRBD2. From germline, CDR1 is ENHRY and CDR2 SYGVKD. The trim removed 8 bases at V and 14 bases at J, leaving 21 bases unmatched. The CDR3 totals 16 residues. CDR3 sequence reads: CAIGRGSGRVDGWEFF. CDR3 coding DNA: TGTGCCATCGGTCGGGGGAGCGGGAGGGTAGATGGTTGGGAGTTCTTC.

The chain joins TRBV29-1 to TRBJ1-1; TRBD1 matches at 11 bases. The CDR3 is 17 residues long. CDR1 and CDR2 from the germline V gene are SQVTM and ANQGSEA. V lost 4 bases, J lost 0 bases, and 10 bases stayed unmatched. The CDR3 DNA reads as TGCAGCGTTGTGGCGGGGACAGGGGGATTGGTGAACACTGAAGCTTTCTTT. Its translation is CSVVAGTGGLVNTEAFF.

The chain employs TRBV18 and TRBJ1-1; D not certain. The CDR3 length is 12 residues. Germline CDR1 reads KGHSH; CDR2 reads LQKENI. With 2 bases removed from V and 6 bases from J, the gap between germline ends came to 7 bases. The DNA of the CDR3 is TGTGCCAGCTCACCATTGGGATCTGAAGCTTTCTTT. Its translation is CASSPLGSEAFF.

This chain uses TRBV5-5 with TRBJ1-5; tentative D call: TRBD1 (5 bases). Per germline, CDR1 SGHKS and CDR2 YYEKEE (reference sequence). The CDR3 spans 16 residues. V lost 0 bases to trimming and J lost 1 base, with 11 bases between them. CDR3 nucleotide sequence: TGTGCCAGCAGCTTGGTCCAAGGGGTAAGCAATCAGCCCCAGCATTTT. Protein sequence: CASSLVQGVSNQPQHF.

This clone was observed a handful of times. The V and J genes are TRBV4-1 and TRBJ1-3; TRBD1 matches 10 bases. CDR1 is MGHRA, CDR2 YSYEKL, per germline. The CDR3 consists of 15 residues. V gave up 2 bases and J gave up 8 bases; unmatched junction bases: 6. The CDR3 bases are TGCGCCAGCAGCCAACCCCGGGACAGGGGTCACACCATATATTTT. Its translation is CASSQPRDRGHTIYF.

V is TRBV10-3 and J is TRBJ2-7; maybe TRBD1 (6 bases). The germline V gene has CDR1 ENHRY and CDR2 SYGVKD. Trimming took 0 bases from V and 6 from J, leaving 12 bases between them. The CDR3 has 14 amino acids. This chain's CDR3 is CAISESQDSTEQYF. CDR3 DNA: TGTGCCATCAGTGAGTCACAGGACAGCACCGAGCAGTACTTC.

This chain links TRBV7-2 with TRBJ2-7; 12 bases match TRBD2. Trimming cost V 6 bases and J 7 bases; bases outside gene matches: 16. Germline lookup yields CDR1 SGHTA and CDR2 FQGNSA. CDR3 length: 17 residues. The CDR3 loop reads CASSSTGLAGGPREQYF. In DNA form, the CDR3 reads TGTGCCAGCAGTTCTACTGGGCTAGCGGGGGGGCCGCGAGAGCAGTACTTC. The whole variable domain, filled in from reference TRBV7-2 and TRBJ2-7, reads GAGVSQSPSNKVTEKGKDVELRCDPISGHTALYWYRQSLGQGLEFLIYFQGNSAPDKSGLPSDRFSAERTGGSVSTLTIQRTQQEDSAVYLCASSSTGLAGGPREQYFGPGTRLTVT.

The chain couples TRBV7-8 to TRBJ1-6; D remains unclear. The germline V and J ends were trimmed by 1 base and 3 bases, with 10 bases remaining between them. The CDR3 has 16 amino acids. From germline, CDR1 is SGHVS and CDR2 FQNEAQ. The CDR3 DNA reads TGTGCCAGCAGCTTAGAACGAGCAGGCTATAATTCACCCCTCCACTTT. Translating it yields CASSLERAGYNSPLHF.